This TCR beta chain emerged from a study of cytomegalovirus exposure and HLA in healthy donors. The wider study: The approximately 120 validation repertoires were reported in a later analysis to have been generated on the same platform as the roughly 670 first-cohort repertoires.

Study results and caveats: The study listed 150 to 200 cytomegalovirus-associated TCR beta chains. Testing in vitro showed a few CMV-associated chains specific for CMV antigens. Rarity marked most TCR sequences, yet some public TCRs occurred in many donors.

This CDR3 has 13 amino acids. Germline V gene lookup returns CDR1 SEHNR and CDR2 FQNEAQ (reference sequence). V was clipped by 5 bases and J by 5 bases, with 12 bases between them. Method: immunoSEQ multiplex PCR; TCRdb's copy keeps in-frame clones and lacks some. This table holds 150,000 to 200,000 clones, about 88% found once. This clone was counted once. What it binds is not known. The sequence was obtained from a man between 18 and 35 years old in good health and CMV-seronegative. This sequence joins TRBV7-9 and TRBJ2-5; unclear D gene. The sequenced sample consisted of PBMCs. The chain's CDR3 is CASSEPAGETQYF. The CDR3 coding sequence is TGTGCCAGCAGCGAACCTGCCGGGGAGACCCAGTACTTC.